A single sample gave rise to the 28 T cell receptor beta chains below, sequenced in a study of blood T cell repertoires in COVID-19. TCRdb's table, derived via immunoSEQ multiplex PCR, lists solely in-frame clones and lacks some. The sample holds roughly 200,000 clones, approximately 87% seen once. The sequencing sample was made of peripheral blood. Every receptor here comes from a man aged 60 to 69 who had recovered from COVID-19.

The rearrangement uses TRBV19 and TRBJ2-3, with 9 bases lining up with TRBD2. Germline V CDR1 and CDR2: LNHDA, SQIVND (reference sequence). The CDR3 length is 17 residues. V was clipped by 5 bases and J by 3 bases; unmatched bases: 12. CDR3 nucleotide sequence: TGTGCCAGTAGTGGGCGACTAGCGGTGGTGGGAACAGATACGCAGTATTTT. This translates into CASSGRLAVVGTDTQYF.

This chain joins TRBV25-1 and TRBJ2-1; the D gene is possibly TRBD1 (5 bases). Looked up from germline, CDR1 is MGHDK and CDR2 is SYGVNS. The CDR3 covers 15 residues. V was shortened by 7 bases and J by 7 bases, with 20 bases between the two germline ends. This CDR3 is CASITAGIFRNEQFF. CDR3 coding DNA: TGTGCCAGCATAACTGCAGGGATTTTTCGGAATGAGCAGTTCTTC.

V usage is TRBV15 and J usage is TRBJ1-1, with 7 nucleotides matching TRBD1. The V segment lost 2 bases and the J segment 1 base; nucleotides outside the gene matches: 13. The CDR3 totals 18 residues. CDR1 LNHNV and CDR2 YYDKDF come from the germline V gene (reference sequence). As DNA, the CDR3 is TGTGCCACCAGCAGATTGGGGGCGTCGGGACAGAAGAACACTGAAGCTTTCTTT. This gives the protein CATSRLGASGQKNTEAFF.

The chain employs TRBV5-8 and TRBJ1-2, with D possibly being TRBD1 (6 bases). The germline gives CDR1 SGHTS, CDR2 YDEGEE. The ends were cut back, 4 bases at V and 4 bases at J, with 11 bases in the middle. This CDR3 comprises 13 residues. The CDR3 loop is CASSPDSFYGYTF. The CDR3 coding sequence is TGTGCCAGCAGCCCGGACAGTTTCTATGGCTACACCTTC.

The chain employs TRBV5-8 and TRBJ1-3; D is ambiguous. Deletions cut 0 bases from V and 0 bases from J, with 7 bases between. The CDR3 consists of 15 residues. The germline V gene encodes CDR1 SGHTS and CDR2 YDEGEE. The CDR3 loop reads CASSLGASSGNTIYF. The CDR3 DNA is TGTGCCAGCAGCTTGGGTGCGAGCTCTGGAAACACCATATATTTT.

This clone appeared once. The chain employs TRBV19 and TRBJ2-5, with D possibly being TRBD1 (6 bases). The CDR3 runs 14 residues. Deletions cut 3 bases from V and 4 bases from J, with 12 bases between. Germline V gives CDR1 LNHDA, CDR2 SQIVND (reference sequence). Here the CDR3 DNA reads TGTGCCAGTAGTATGAGAGGACAGTCAGAGACCCAGTACTTC. Protein sequence: CASSMRGQSETQYF.

V and J are TRBV25-1 and TRBJ1-4, with D maybe TRBD1 (6 bases). The germline CDR1 and CDR2 sequences are MGHDK and SYGVNS. Trimming removed 5 bases at V and 5 bases at J, with 12 bases between. CDR3 length equals 14 residues. The CDR3 is CASSRQESNEKLFF. CDR3 DNA: TGTGCCAGCAGTAGACAGGAATCCAATGAAAAACTGTTTTTT.

V is TRBV5-1 and J is TRBJ1-1, with a possible D match to TRBD1 (5 bases). CDR3 size: 14 residues. CDR1 SGHRS and CDR2 YFSETQ come from the germline V gene. V lost 4 bases, J lost 5 bases, and 15 bases lay in between. CDR3 DNA: TGCGCCAGCAGCGGGGCGGGGGGATATACTGAAGCTTTCTTT. Translation gives CASSGAGGYTEAFF.

The rearrangement uses TRBV18 and TRBJ2-7, with TRBD1 identical over 8 bases. V was pared by 5 bases and J by 5 bases, with 14 bases of the junction left unmatched. Germline CDR1 is KGHSH and CDR2 is LQKENI. CDR3 length equals 16 residues. The DNA of the CDR3 is TGTGCCAGCTCATCTCAGCTCGACAGGGGCGAAGACGAGCAGTACTTC. Residues: CASSSQLDRGEDEQYF.

A word on this clone: The same CDR3 arises from other DNA sequences in this sample as well. The chain recombines TRBV20-1 with TRBJ1-1; D not resolved. V was clipped by 0 bases and J by 8 bases, with 4 bases between them. Germline V lookup: CDR1 DFQATT, CDR2 SNEGSKA (reference sequence). The CDR3 is made up of 10 amino acids. CDR3 residues: CSARDREAFF. The DNA for the CDR3 is TGCAGTGCTAGAGATAGAGAAGCTTTCTTT.

A word on this clone: One end of the junction does not line up with germline, which may come from a read error. The chain employs TRBV14 and TRBJ2-7; 8 nucleotides line up with TRBD2. The CDR3 totals 15 residues. The germline gives CDR1 SGHDN, CDR2 FVKESK. The CDR3 DNA sequence: TGTGCCAGCAGCCTGGTTAGCGGGATGGCCTACGGGCAGTACTTC. This sequence encodes CASSLVSGMAYGQYF.

The chain uses TRBV27 and TRBJ1-2, with TRBD1 matching 7 bases. CDR3 size: 13 residues. Germline loops: CDR1 MNHEY, CDR2 SMNVEV (reference sequence). V trimming: 6 bases; J trimming: 8 bases; junction bases outside the gene matches: 9. CDR3 protein: CASSPGGLGGYTF. In nucleotides, the CDR3 is TGTGCCAGCAGCCCAGGGGGGTTGGGCGGCTACACCTTC.

The rearrangement links TRBV5-1 to TRBJ2-3; 12 nucleotides match TRBD2. Per germline, CDR1 SGHRS and CDR2 YFSETQ. V lost 4 bases to trimming and J lost 6 bases; unmatched junction nucleotides: 18. The CDR3 spans 19 residues. The CDR3 here is CASSPALAGGIGAADTQYF. The CDR3 DNA reads TGCGCCAGCAGCCCCGCGCTAGCGGGGGGGATAGGGGCTGCGGATACGCAGTATTTT.

CDR3 coding DNA: TGTGCCAGCAGGGACCCCGGGGGAGATGGCTACACCTTC. This sequence encodes CASRDPGGDGYTF. This chain connects TRBV6-5 to TRBJ1-2; maybe TRBD1 (5 bases). V was shortened by 6 bases and J by 6 bases, with 14 bases between the two germline ends. Looked up from germline, CDR1 is MNHEY and CDR2 is SVGAGI. The CDR3 extends over 13 amino acids.

This clone was observed a few times. Other DNA sequences within the sample encode an identical CDR3. V is TRBV19 and J is TRBJ1-1; tentative D call: TRBD1 (5 bases). Germline assignment: CDR1 LNHDA and CDR2 SQIVND (reference sequence). The CDR3 length is 14 residues. Deletions cut 1 base from V and 1 base from J, with 7 bases between. The CDR3 bases are TGTGCCAGTAGTATAGGCACAGGGAACACTGAAGCTTTCTTT. It specifies CASSIGTGNTEAFF.

This sequence joins TRBV16 and TRBJ1-1; D gene ambiguous. This CDR3 region has 14 residues. The V and J ends lost 2 bases and 12 bases respectively, with 19 bases between them. Germline V CDR1 and CDR2: KGHSY, FQNENV. The DNA of the CDR3 is TGTGCCAGCAGCCAACGGTCCCCGCGGGCCTACTCTTTCTTT. As protein: CASSQRSPRAYSFF.

J is TRBJ1-2 and V is TRBV24-1, with 8 bases lining up with TRBD1. Germline V CDR1 and CDR2: KGHDR, SFDVKD. V trimming: 4 bases; J trimming: 0 bases; junction bases outside the gene matches: 6. The CDR3 totals 16 residues. CDR3 amino acids: CATSDRTGPTNYGYTF. DNA for the CDR3: TGTGCCACCAGTGACCGGACAGGGCCAACTAACTATGGCTACACCTTC.

The chain has TRBV4-2 and TRBJ1-2; maybe TRBD1 (6 bases). The V end was cut by 2 bases, the J end by 3 bases, with 16 bases between. The germline gives CDR1 LGHNA, CDR2 YNFKEQ. This CDR3 comprises 16 residues. Here the CDR3 DNA reads TGTGCCAGCAGCCAACCCATAGGGGGGGGGCACTATGGCTACACCTTC. Protein: CASSQPIGGGHYGYTF.

The V gene is TRBV4-2, the J gene TRBJ1-2; 7 bases are shared with TRBD1. Germline V gene lookup returns CDR1 LGHNA and CDR2 YNFKEQ. V shed 3 bases, J shed 4 bases, and the junction held 11 bases outside the gene matches. The length of the CDR3 is 16 residues. The CDR3 loop is CASSQDWTGPIYGYTF. In nucleotides, the CDR3 is TGTGCCAGCAGCCAGGATTGGACAGGCCCCATCTATGGCTACACCTTC.

The chain has TRBV9 and TRBJ2-3; D may be TRBD2 (5 bases). Germline V lookup: CDR1 SGDLS, CDR2 YYNGEE. This CDR3 region has 14 residues. V was clipped by 0 bases and J by 8 bases, with 13 bases between them. The CDR3 nucleotides read TGTGCCAGCAGCGTAGTCGCCGATCGGGGTACGCAGTATTTT. This sequence encodes CASSVVADRGTQYF.

V usage is TRBV6-6 and J usage is TRBJ2-3; no clear D. Germline assignment: CDR1 MNHNY and CDR2 SVGAGI (reference sequence). V lost 5 bases to trimming and J lost 4 bases, with 7 bases between them. CDR3 length: 12 amino acids. The CDR3 DNA follows: TGTGCCAGCAGTAATACTCCAGATACGCAGTATTTT. Amino acids: CASSNTPDTQYF.

V gene TRBV27 combines with J gene TRBJ2-7, with 9 bases lining up with TRBD1. From germline, CDR1 is MNHEY and CDR2 SMNVEV (reference sequence). The CDR3 has 15 residues. V shed 3 bases, J shed 3 bases, and the junction held 6 bases outside the gene matches. The CDR3 DNA is TGTGCCAGCAGTTTTATACAGGGGGCCCACTACGAGCAGTACTTC. Its translation: CASSFIQGAHYEQYF.

The V and J genes are TRBV9 and TRBJ1-1; D may be TRBD1 (5 bases). CDR1 and CDR2 (germline): SGDLS, YYNGEE. Trimming took 0 bases from V and 1 from J, leaving 10 bases between them. This CDR3 has 15 residues. CDR3 residues: CASSVVTGPNTEAFF. The DNA of the CDR3 is TGTGCCAGCAGCGTAGTAACAGGCCCGAACACTGAAGCTTTCTTT.

The chain employs TRBV12-3 or TRBV12-4 and TRBJ1-2, with a weak D call TRBD1 (5 bases). This CDR3 comprises 12 residues. V lost 8 bases and J 4 bases, leaving 11 bases between the germline ends. This chain's CDR3 is CASRTGFYGYTF. CDR3 coding DNA: TGTGCCAGCCGCACAGGATTCTATGGCTACACCTTC.

The CDR3 DNA reads as TGCGCCAGCAGTGAGTCGGGTGGAGTTCTCATGTATTTT. Translated, it gives CASSESGGVLMYF. The gene calls are TRBV10-2 and TRBJ2-3, with D unresolved. The CDR3 is 13 amino acids. Germline assignment: CDR1 WSHSY and CDR2 SAAADI. The V and J ends lost 0 bases and 14 bases respectively, with 15 bases between them.

The rearrangement uses TRBV2 and TRBJ2-3; 7 nucleotides align to TRBD1. Germline V gene sequence: CDR1 SNHLY, CDR2 FYNNEI. The CDR3 sequence is 13 residues long. Germline trimming cut 9 bases from V and 7 bases from J; bases unmatched to any gene: 10. The CDR3 DNA is TGTGCCAGTAAGATAAACAGGGGAAATACGCAGTATTTT. Translating it yields CASKINRGNTQYF.

The chain carries TRBV25-1 and TRBJ1-2; 7 bases are shared with TRBD1. V lost 3 bases, J lost 3 bases, and 4 bases stayed unmatched. This CDR3 contains 14 residues. The V gene's germline CDR1 is MGHDK and CDR2 SYGVNS. The CDR3: CASSDTDRDYGYTF. CDR3 DNA sequence: TGTGCCAGCAGTGACACCGACAGGGACTATGGCTACACCTTC.

The rearrangement uses TRBV19 and TRBJ1-1; D gene unclear. The V end lost 6 bases, the J end lost 0 bases, and 11 bases lay between the germline ends. There are 14 residues in the CDR3. Germline CDR1 and CDR2: LNHDA and SQIVND (reference sequence). CDR3 nucleotide sequence: TGTGCCAGTAGGGAGTTCTTTGTGAACACTGAAGCTTTCTTT. This gives the protein CASREFFVNTEAFF.